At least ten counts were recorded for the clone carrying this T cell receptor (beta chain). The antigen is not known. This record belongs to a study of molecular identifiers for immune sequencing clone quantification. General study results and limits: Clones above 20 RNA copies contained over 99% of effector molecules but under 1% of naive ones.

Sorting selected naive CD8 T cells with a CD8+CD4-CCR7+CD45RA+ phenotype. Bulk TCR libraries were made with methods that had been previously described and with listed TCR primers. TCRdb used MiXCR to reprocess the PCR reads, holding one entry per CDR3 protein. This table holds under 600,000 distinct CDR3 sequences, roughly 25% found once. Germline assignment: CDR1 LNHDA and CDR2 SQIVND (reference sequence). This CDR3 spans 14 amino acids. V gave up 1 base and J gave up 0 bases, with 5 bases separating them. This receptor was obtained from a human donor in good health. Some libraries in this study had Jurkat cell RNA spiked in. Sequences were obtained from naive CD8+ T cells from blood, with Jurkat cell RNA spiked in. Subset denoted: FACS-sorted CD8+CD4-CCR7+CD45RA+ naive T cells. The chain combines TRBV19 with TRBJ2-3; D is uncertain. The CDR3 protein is CASSIGSSTDTQYF. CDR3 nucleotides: TGTGCCAGTAGTATAGGGTCTAGCACAGATACGCAGTATTTT.